The clone carrying this TCR beta chain was detected only once. What it recognizes is unknown. Time point denoted: blood 4 weeks post-SBRT, at nephrectomy. Noted treatment: 15 Gy SBRT to primary tumor, nephrectomy 4 weeks later. Nephrectomy followed 15 Gy stereotactic body radiation by 4 weeks. This entry is derived from a study of radiation and T cells in renal cell carcinoma. Study-wide results and caveats: In blood, top tumor clones expanded by 2 weeks, shrinking by 4. Pretreatment tumor biopsies were lacking, so baseline clonotypes are unknown.

Germline-derived CDR1 and CDR2 are ENHRY and SYGVKD. The length of the CDR3 is 16 residues. Unmatched junction bases numbered 4, after V lost 5 bases and J lost 3 bases. The method was immunoSEQ multiplex PCR; TCRdb's version includes in-frame clones alone and lacks a portion of them. Of about 140,000 clones in the sample, 75% to 90% are singletons; the top ten hold less than 20%. The chain carries TRBV10-3 and TRBJ2-3; 14 bases align to TRBD2. The source is a woman between 45 and 65 years old with renal cell carcinoma. The source material was blood, sampled from a patient whose treatment included radiotherapy and nephrectomy. This CDR3 reads CAISRGLAGETDTQYF. The CDR3 coding sequence is TGTGCCATCAGTCGGGGACTAGCGGGAGAGACAGATACGCAGTATTTT.